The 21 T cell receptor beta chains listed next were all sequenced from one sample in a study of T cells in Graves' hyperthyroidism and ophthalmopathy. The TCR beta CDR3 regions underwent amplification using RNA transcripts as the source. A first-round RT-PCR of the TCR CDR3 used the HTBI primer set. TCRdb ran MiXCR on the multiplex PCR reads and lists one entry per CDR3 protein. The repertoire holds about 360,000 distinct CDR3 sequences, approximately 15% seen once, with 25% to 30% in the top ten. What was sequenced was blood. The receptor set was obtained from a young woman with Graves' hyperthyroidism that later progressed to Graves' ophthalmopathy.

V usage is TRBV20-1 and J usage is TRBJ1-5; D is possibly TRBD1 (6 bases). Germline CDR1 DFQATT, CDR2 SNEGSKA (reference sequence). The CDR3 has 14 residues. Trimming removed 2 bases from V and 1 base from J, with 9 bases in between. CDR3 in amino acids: CSARRGASNQPQHF. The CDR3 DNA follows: TGCAGTGCTAGAAGGGGGGCGAGCAATCAGCCCCAGCATTTT.

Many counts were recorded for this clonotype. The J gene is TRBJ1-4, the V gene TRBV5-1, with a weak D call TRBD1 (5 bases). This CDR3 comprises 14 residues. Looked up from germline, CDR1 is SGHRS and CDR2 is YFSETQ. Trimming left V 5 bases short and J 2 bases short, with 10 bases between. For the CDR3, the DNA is TGCGCCAGCAGAGAAGGGGTGACTAATGAAAAACTGTTTTTT. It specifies CASREGVTNEKLFF.

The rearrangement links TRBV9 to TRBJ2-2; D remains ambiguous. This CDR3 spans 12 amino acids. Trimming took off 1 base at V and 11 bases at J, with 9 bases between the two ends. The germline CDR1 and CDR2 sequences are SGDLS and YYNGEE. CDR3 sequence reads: CASSVTLGELFF. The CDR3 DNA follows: TGTGCCAGCAGCGTAACTCTCGGAGAGCTGTTTTTT.

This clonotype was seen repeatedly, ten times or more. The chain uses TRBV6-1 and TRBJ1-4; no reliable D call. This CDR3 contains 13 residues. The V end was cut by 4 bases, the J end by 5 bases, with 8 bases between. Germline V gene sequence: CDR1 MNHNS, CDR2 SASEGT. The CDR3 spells CASSGTGNEKLFF. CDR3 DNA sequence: TGTGCCAGCAGTGGGACGGGCAATGAAAAACTGTTTTTT.

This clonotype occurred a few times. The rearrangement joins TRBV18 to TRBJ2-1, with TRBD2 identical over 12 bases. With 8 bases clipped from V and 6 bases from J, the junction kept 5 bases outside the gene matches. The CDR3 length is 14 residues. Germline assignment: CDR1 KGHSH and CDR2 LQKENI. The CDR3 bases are TGTGCCAGCACTGGACTAGCGGGGAGCAATGAGCAGTTCTTC. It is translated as CASTGLAGSNEQFF.

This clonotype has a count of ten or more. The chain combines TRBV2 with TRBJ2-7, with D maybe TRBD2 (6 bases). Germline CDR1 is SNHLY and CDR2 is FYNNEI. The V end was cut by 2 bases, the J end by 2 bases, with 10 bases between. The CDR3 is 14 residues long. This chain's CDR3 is CASSERGGTYEQYF. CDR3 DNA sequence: TGTGCCAGCAGTGAACGAGGCGGGACCTACGAGCAGTACTTC.

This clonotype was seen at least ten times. CDR3 residues: CASSQTPDGPGPQHF. CDR3 coding DNA: TGCGCCAGCAGCCAAACCCCCGACGGGCCGGGGCCCCAGCATTTT. This chain uses TRBV5-1 with TRBJ1-5; D is ambiguous. Germline values: CDR1 SGHRS, CDR2 YFSETQ. This CDR3 region has 15 residues. V lost 4 bases and J 9 bases, leaving 20 bases between the germline ends.

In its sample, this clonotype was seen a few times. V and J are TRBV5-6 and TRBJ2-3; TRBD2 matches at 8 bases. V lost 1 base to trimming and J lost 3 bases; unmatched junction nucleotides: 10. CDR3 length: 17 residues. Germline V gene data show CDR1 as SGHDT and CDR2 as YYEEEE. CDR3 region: CASSLKYEPSGTDTQYF. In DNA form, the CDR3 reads TGTGCCAGCAGCTTGAAATATGAGCCTAGCGGGACAGATACGCAGTATTTT. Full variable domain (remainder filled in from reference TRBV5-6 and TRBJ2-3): DAGVTQSPTHLIKTRGQQVTLRCSPKSGHDTVSWYQQALGQGPQFIFQYYEEEERQRGNFPDRFSGHQFPNYSSELNVNALLLGDSALYLCASSLKYEPSGTDTQYFGPGTRLTVL.

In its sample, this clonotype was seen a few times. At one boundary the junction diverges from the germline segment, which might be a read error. The DNA for the CDR3 is TGTGCCGGCAGAGGGGACAGGGTAACGAATGGCTACACCTTC. Protein sequence: CAGRGDRVTNGYTF. The genes are TRBV2 and TRBJ1-2; 9 bases match TRBD1. Germline values: CDR1 SNHLY, CDR2 FYNNEI. The CDR3 spans 14 residues.

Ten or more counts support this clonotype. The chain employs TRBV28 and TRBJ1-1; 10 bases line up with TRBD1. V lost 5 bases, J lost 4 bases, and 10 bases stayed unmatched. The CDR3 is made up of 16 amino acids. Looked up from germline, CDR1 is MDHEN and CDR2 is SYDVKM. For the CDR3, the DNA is TGTGCCAGCAGTCCCGGCGACAGGGGGCAGAGCACTGAAGCTTTCTTT. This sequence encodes CASSPGDRGQSTEAFF.

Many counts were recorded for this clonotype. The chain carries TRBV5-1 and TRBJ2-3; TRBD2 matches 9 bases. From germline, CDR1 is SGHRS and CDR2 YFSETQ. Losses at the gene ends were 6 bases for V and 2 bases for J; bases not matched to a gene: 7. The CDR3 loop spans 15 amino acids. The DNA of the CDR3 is TGCGCCAGCACTCGACTAGCGGCACTCACAGATACGCAGTATTTT. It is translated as CASTRLAALTDTQYF. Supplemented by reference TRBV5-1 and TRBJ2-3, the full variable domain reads KAGVTQTPRYLIKTRGQQVTLSCSPISGHRSVSWYQQTPGQGLQFLFEYFSETQRNKGNFPGRFSGRQFSNSRSEMNVSTLELGDSALYLCASTRLAALTDTQYFGPGTRLTVL.

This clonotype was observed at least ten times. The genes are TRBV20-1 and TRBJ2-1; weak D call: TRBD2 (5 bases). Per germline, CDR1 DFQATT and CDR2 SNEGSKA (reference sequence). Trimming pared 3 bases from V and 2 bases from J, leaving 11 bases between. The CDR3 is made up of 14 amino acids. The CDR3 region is CSASSPGTYNEQFF. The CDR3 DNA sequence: TGCAGTGCTAGTTCACCGGGAACCTACAATGAGCAGTTCTTC.

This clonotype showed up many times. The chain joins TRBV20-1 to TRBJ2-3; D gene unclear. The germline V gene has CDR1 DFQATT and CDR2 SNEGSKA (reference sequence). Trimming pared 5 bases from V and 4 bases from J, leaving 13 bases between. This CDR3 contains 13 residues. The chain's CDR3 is CSARIWISDTQYF. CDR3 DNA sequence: TGCAGTGCTCGAATCTGGATTTCAGATACGCAGTATTTT.

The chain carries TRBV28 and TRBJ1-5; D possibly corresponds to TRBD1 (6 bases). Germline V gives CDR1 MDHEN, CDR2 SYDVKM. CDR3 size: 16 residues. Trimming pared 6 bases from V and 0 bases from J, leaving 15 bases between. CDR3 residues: CASRSGADYSNQPQHF. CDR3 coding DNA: TGTGCCAGCAGGTCAGGGGCCGATTATAGCAATCAGCCCCAGCATTTT.

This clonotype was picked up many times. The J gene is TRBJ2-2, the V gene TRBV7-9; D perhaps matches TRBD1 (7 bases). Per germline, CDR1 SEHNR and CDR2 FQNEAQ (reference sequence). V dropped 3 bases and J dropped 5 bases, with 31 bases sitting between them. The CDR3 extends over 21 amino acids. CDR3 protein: CASSFTPLGRGVRKTTGELFF. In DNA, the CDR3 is TGTGCCAGCAGCTTCACTCCCCTAGGCAGGGGGGTGAGGAAAACGACCGGGGAGCTGTTTTTT.

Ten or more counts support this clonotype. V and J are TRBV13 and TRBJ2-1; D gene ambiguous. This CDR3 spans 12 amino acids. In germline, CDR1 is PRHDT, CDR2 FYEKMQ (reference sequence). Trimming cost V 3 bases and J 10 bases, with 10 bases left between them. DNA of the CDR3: TGTGCCAGCAGCTTTGGTCTTAGCGAGCAGTTCTTC. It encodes CASSFGLSEQFF.

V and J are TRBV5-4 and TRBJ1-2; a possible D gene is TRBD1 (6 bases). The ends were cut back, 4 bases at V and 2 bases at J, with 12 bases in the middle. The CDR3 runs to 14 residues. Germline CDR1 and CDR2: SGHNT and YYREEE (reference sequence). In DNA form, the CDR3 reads TGTGCCAGCAGCATTGTGGGGGCGAACTATGGCTACACCTTC. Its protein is CASSIVGANYGYTF.

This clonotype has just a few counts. CDR3 nucleotides: TGTGCCAGCAGTGAAAGGAAGGTGCCTCGCTACTACGAGCAGTACTTC. This sequence encodes CASSERKVPRYYEQYF. This chain connects TRBV6-1 to TRBJ2-7; D is uncertain. The CDR3 runs to 16 residues. V dropped 2 bases and J dropped 3 bases, with 17 bases sitting between them. Germline CDR1 and CDR2: MNHNS and SASEGT.

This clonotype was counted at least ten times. For the CDR3, the DNA is TGTGCCAGCAGGGCAACTAGCGGGAATGGTAGGAATGAGCAGTTCTTC. Protein: CASRATSGNGRNEQFF. V gene TRBV2 combines with J gene TRBJ2-1, with 10 bases aligning to TRBD2. Germline CDR1 is SNHLY and CDR2 is FYNNEI. Trimming at V came to 6 bases and at J to 7 bases, leaving 12 bases not matched to a gene. This CDR3 contains 16 residues. Combining the CDR3 with reference TRBV2 and TRBJ2-1 gives the whole variable domain EPEVTQTPSHQVTQMGQEVILRCVPISNHLYFYWYRQILGQKVEFLVSFYNNEISEKSEIFDDQFSVERPDGSNFTLKIRSTKLEDSAMYFCASRATSGNGRNEQFFGPGTRLTVL.

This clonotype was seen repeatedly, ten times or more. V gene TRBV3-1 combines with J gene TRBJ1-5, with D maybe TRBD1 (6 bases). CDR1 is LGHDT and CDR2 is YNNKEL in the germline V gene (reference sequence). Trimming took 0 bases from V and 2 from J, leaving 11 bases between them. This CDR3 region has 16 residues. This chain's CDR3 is CASSQDSRGRNQPQHF. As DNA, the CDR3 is TGTGCCAGCAGCCAAGATAGCAGGGGACGCAATCAGCCCCAGCATTTT.

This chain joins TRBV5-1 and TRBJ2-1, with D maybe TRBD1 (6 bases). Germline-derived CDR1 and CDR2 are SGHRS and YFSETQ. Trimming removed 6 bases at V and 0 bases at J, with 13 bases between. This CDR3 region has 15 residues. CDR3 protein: CASTPTGTSYNEQFF. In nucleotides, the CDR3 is TGCGCCAGCACCCCGACAGGTACCTCCTACAATGAGCAGTTCTTC.